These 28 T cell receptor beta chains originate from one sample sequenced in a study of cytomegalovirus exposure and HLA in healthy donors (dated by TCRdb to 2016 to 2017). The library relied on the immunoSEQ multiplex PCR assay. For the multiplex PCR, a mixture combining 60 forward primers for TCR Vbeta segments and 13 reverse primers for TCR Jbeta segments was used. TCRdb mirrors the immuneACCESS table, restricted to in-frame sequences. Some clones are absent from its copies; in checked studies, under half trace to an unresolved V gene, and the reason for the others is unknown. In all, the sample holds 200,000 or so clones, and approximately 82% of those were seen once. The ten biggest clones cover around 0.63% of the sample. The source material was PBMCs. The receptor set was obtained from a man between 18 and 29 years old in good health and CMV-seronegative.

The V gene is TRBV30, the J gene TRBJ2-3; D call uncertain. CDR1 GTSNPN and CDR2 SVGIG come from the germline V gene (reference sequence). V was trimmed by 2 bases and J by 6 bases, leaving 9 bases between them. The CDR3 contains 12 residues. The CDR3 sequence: CAWSTTEDTQYF. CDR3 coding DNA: TGTGCCTGGAGTACAACGGAGGATACGCAGTATTTT.

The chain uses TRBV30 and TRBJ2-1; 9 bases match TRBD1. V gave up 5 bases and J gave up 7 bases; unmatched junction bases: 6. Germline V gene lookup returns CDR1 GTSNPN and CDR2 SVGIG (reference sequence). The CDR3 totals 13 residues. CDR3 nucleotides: TGTGCCTGGTCGGAGGACAGGGGAAATGAGCAGTTCTTC. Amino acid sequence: CAWSEDRGNEQFF.

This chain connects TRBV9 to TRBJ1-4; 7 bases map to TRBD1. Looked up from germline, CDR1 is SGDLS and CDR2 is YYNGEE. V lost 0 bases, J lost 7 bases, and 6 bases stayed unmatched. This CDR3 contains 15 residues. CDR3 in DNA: TGTGCCAGCAGCGTAGGGACAGGTTCAGTTGAAAAACTGTTTTTT. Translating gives CASSVGTGSVEKLFF.

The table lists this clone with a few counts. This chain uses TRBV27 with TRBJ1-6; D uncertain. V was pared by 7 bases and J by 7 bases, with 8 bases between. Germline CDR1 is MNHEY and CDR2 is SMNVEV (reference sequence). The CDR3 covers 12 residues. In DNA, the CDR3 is TGTGCCAGCAAAATATCGAATTCACCCCTCCACTTT. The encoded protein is CASKISNSPLHF.

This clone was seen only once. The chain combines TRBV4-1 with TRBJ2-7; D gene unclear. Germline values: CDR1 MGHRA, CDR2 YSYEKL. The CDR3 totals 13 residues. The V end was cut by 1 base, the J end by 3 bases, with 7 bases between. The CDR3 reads CASSQVQNYEQYF. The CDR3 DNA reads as TGCGCCAGCAGCCAAGTTCAAAACTACGAGCAGTACTTC.

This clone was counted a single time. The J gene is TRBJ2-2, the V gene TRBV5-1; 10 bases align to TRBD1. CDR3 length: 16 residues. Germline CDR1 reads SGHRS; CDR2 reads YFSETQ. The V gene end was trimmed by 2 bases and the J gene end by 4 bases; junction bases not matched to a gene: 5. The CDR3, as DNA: TGCGCCAGCAGCTTAGGGGGACAGGGGTCCACCGGGGAGCTGTTTTTT. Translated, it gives CASSLGGQGSTGELFF.

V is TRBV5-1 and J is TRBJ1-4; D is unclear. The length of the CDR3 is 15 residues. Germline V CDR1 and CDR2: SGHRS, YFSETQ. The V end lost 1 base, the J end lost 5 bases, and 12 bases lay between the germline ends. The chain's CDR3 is CASSLRGMENEKLFF. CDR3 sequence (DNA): TGCGCCAGCAGCTTGCGAGGGATGGAGAATGAAAAACTGTTTTTT.

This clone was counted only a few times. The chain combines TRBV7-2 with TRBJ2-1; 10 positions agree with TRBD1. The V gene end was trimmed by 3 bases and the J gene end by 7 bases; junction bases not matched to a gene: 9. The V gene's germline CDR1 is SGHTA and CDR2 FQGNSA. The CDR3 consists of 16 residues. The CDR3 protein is CASSFYGTGALNEQFF. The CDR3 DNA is TGTGCCAGCAGCTTTTACGGGACAGGGGCGTTGAATGAGCAGTTCTTC.

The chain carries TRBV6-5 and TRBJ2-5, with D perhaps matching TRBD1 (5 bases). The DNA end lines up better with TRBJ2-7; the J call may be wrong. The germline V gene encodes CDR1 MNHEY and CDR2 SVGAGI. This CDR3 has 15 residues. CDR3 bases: TGTGCCAGCAGTCGGCCCGGACAAGTACACTACGAGCAGTACTTC. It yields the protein CASSRPGQVHYEQYF.

CDR3 loop: CASSSLSDSRNEQFF. The CDR3 DNA follows: TGTGCCAGCAGCTCCCTATCGGACAGTCGCAATGAGCAGTTCTTC. V gene TRBV7-9 combines with J gene TRBJ2-1; D perhaps matches TRBD1 (6 bases). Deletions cut 4 bases from V and 6 bases from J, with 16 bases between. Germline CDR1 is SEHNR and CDR2 is FQNEAQ (reference sequence). The length of the CDR3 is 15 residues.

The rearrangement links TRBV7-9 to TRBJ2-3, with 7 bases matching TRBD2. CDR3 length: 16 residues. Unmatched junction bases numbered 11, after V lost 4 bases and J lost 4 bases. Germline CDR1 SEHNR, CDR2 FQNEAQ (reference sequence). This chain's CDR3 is CASSSEGRGWSDTQYF. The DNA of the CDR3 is TGTGCCAGCAGCTCAGAGGGGAGGGGTTGGTCAGATACGCAGTATTTT.

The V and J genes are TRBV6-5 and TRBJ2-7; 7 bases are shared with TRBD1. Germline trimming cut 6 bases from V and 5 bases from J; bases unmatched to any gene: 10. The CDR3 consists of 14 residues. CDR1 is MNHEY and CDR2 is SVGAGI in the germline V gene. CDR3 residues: CASSLDRIRNEQYF. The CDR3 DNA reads TGTGCCAGCAGCCTGGACAGGATTAGGAACGAGCAGTACTTC.

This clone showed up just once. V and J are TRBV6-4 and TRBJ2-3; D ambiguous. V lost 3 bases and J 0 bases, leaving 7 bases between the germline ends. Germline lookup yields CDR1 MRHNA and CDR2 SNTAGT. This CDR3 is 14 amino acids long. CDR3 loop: CASSEGRSTDTQYF. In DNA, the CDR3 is TGTGCCAGCAGTGAGGGCAGAAGCACAGATACGCAGTATTTT.

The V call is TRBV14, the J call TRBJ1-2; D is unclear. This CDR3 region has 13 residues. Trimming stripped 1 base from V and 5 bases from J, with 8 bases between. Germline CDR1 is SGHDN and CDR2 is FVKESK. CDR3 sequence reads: CASSQGYRYGYTF. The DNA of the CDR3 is TGTGCCAGCAGCCAAGGTTACAGATATGGCTACACCTTC.

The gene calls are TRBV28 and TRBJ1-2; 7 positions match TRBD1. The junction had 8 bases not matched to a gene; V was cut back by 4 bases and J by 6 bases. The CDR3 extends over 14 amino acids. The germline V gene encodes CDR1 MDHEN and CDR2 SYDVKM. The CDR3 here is CASSSGQSTDGYTF. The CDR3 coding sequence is TGTGCCAGCAGTTCGGGACAGTCGACGGATGGCTACACCTTC.

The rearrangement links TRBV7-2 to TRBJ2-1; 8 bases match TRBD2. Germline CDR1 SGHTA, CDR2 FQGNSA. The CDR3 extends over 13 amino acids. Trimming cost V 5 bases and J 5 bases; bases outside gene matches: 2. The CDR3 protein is CASSVSGNNEQFF. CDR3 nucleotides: TGTGCCAGCAGCGTTAGCGGGAACAATGAGCAGTTCTTC. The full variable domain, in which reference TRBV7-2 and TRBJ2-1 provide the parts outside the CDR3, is GAGVSQSPSNKVTEKGKDVELRCDPISGHTALYWYRQSLGQGLEFLIYFQGNSAPDKSGLPSDRFSAERTGGSVSTLTIQRTQQEDSAVYLCASSVSGNNEQFFGPGTRLTVL.

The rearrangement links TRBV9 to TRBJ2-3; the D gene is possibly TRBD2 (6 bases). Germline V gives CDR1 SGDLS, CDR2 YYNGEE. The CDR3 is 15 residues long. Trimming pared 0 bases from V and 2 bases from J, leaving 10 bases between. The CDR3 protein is CASSVAGANTDTQYF. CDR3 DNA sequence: TGTGCCAGCAGCGTAGCGGGAGCCAACACAGATACGCAGTATTTT.

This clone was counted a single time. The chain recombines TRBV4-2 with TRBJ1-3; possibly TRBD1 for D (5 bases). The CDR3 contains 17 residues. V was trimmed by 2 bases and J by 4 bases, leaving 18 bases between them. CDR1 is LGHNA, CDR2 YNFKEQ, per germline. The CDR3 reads CASSQSPTDSGGNTIYF. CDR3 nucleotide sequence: TGTGCCAGCAGCCAATCCCCGACAGACTCCGGGGGAAACACCATATATTTT.

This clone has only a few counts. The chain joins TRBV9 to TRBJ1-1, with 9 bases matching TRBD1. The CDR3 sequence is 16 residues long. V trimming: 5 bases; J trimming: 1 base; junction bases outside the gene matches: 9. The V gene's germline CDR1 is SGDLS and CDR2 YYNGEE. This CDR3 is CASRRGQGDENTEAFF. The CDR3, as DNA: TGTGCCAGCAGGAGGGGACAGGGCGACGAGAACACTGAAGCTTTCTTT.

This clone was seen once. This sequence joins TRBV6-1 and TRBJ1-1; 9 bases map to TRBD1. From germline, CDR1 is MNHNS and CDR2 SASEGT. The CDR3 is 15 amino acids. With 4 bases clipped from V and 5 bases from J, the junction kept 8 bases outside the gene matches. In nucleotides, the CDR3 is TGTGCCAGCAGTGCAACTGGGACAGGGTTGACTGAAGCTTTCTTT. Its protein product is CASSATGTGLTEAFF.

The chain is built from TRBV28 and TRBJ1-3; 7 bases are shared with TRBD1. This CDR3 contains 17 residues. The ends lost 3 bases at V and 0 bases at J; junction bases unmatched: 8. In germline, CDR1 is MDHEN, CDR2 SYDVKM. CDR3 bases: TGTGCCAGCAGTTTGTTCAGGGGGAAGAGCTCTGGAAACACCATATATTTT. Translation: CASSLFRGKSSGNTIYF.

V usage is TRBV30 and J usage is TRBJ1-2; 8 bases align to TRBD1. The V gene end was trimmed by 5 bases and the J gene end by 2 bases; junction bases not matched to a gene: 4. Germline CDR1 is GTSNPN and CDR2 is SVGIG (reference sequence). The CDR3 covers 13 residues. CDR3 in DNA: TGTGCCTGGGGACAGGGACTCAACTATGGCTACACCTTC. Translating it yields CAWGQGLNYGYTF.

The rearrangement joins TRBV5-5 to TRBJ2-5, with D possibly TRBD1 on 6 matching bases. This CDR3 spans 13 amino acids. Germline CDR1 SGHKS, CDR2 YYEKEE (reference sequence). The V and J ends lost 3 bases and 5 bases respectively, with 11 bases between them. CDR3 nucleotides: TGTGCCAGCAGCTACCCGAGGGGGGAGACCCAGTACTTC. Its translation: CASSYPRGETQYF. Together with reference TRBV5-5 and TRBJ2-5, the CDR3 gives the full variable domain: DAGVTQSPTHLIKTRGQQVTLRCSPISGHKSVSWYQQVLGQGPQFIFQYYEKEERGRGNFPDRFSARQFPNYSSELNVNALLLGDSALYLCASSYPRGETQYFGPGTRLLVL.

Here the CDR3 reads CASSQDYAYEQYF. In DNA, the CDR3 is TGCGCCAGCAGCCAAGATTACGCGTACGAGCAGTACTTC. The chain uses TRBV4-1 and TRBJ2-7; D uncertain. This CDR3 is 13 amino acids long. Per the germline V gene, CDR1 is MGHRA and CDR2 is YSYEKL. The V end lost 0 bases, the J end lost 4 bases, and 7 bases lay between the germline ends.

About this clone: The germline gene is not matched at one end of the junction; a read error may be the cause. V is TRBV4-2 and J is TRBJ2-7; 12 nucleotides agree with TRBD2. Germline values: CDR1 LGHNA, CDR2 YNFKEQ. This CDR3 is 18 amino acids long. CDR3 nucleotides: TGTGCCAGCAGCCAGAATACCTTACTAGCGGGAGGCTCCAACGAGCAGTACTTC. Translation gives CASSQNTLLAGGSNEQYF.

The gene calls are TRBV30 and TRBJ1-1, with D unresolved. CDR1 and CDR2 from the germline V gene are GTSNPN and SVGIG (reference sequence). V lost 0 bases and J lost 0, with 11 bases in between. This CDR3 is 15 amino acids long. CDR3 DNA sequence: TGTGCCTGGAGTGTACTAGGAGGGCTGAACACTGAAGCTTTCTTT. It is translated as CAWSVLGGLNTEAFF.

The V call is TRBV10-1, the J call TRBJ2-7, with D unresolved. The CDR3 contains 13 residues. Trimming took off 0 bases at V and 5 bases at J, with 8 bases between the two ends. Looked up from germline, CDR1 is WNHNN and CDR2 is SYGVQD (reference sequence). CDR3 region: CASSESTFHEQYF. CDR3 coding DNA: TGCGCCAGCAGTGAGTCTACATTCCACGAGCAGTACTTC.

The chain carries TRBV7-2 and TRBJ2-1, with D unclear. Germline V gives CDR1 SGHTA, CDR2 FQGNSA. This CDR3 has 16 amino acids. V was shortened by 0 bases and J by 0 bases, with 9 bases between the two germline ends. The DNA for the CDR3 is TGTGCCAGCAGCTTAGCGCTCGAGATCTCCTACAATGAGCAGTTCTTC. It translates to CASSLALEISYNEQFF.